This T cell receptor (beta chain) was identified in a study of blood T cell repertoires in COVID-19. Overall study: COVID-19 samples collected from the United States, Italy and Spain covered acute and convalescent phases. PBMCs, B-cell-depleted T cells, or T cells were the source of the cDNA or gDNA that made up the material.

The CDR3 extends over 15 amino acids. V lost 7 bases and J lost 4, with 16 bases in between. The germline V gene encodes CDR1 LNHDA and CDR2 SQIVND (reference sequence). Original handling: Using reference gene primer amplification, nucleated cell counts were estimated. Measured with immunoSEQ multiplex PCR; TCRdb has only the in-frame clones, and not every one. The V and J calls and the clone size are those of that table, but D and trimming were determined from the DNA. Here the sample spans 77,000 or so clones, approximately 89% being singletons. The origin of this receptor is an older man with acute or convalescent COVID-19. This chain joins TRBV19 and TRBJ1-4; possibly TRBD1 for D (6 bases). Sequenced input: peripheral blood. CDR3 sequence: CASMIGTPRNEKLFF. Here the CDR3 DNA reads TGTGCCAGTATGATCGGGACACCCCGTAATGAAAAACTGTTTTTT.